What follows are 2 T cell receptor beta chains derived from one specimen sequenced in a study of T cell responses to AZD1222 COVID-19 vaccine. Sequenced by immunoSEQ multiplex PCR; TCRdb stores in-frame clones only, minus some. The sample shows 150,000 or so clones, roughly 92% of them seen only once. The sequences come from peripheral blood, collected on day 0 of AZD1222 vaccination. The receptors were sampled from an adult in good health.

V is TRBV7-9 and J is TRBJ2-5; unclear D gene. The germline gives CDR1 SEHNR, CDR2 FQNEAQ (reference sequence). The CDR3 is 15 amino acids. V was trimmed by 4 bases and J by 0 bases, leaving 12 bases between them. This CDR3 is CASSYRALYQETQYF. CDR3 DNA sequence: TGTGCCAGCAGCTACCGGGCTCTGTACCAAGAGACCCAGTACTTC.

This chain uses TRBV7-9 with TRBJ1-1; D unresolved. The CDR3 is 12 amino acids. V gave up 4 bases and J gave up 3 bases, with 6 bases separating them. Germline CDR1 reads SEHNR; CDR2 reads FQNEAQ (reference sequence). In DNA, the CDR3 is TGTGCCAGCAGCTCCTTGGACACTGAAGCTTTCTTT. This codes for CASSSLDTEAFF.